Below, 18 T cell receptor beta chains from the same sample are listed, as sequenced in a study of graft-versus-host responses after intestinal transplantation. Some clones are missing from TCRdb's copy, which holds only in-frame ones; the method was immunoSEQ multiplex PCR. Of some 18,000 clones listed, roughly 90% are singletons. This material consisted of PBMCs, taken more than 350 days after transplant. The receptors shown here come from a human patient who received an intestinal transplant, so some T cells may come from the graft donor.

This clone was counted once. This chain uses TRBV6-5 with TRBJ1-2; a possible D gene is TRBD1 (6 bases). Germline V gene data show CDR1 as MNHEY and CDR2 as SVGAGI. The ends were cut back, 2 bases at V and 4 bases at J, with 8 bases in the middle. CDR3 length equals 13 residues. CDR3 residues: CASSYQGLYGYTF. In DNA form, the CDR3 reads TGTGCCAGCAGTTACCAGGGGCTCTATGGCTACACCTTC.

About this clone: This sample includes further DNA sequences coding for the same CDR3. This chain joins TRBV4-1 and TRBJ1-5; TRBD1 is a possible D gene (5 bases). Germline V gene data show CDR1 as MGHRA and CDR2 as YSYEKL. The CDR3 spans 15 residues. V was shortened by 0 bases and J by 5 bases, with 11 bases between the two germline ends. The CDR3 nucleotides are TGCGCCAGCAGCCAAGAAGGGGACCTTGATCAGCCCCAGCATTTT. As protein: CASSQEGDLDQPQHF.

The chain has TRBV28 and TRBJ2-2; a possible D gene is TRBD1 (5 bases). V shed 5 bases and J shed 7 bases, with 14 bases lying between them. Germline CDR1 is MDHEN and CDR2 is SYDVKM. The CDR3 covers 14 residues. This chain's CDR3 is CASSVTARGGELFF. In DNA, the CDR3 is TGTGCCAGCAGTGTGACGGCTAGGGGCGGGGAGCTGTTTTTT. Based on the CDR3 plus reference TRBV28 and TRBJ2-2, the full variable domain is DVKVTQSSRYLVKRTGEKVFLECVQDMDHENMFWYRQDPGLGLRLIYFSYDVKMKEKGDIPEGYSVSREKKERFSLILESASTNQTSMYLCASSVTARGGELFFGEGSRLTVL.

CDR3: CASSEVGSGYNEQFF. CDR3 nucleotides: TGTGCCAGCAGTGAAGTGGGTAGCGGATACAATGAGCAGTTCTTC. The chain links TRBV6-4 to TRBJ2-1, with D possibly TRBD2 on 6 matching bases. CDR1 and CDR2 from the germline V gene are MRHNA and SNTAGT. The CDR3 length is 15 residues. The V gene lost 3 bases and the J gene lost 4 bases, with 13 bases spanning the gap.

The chain couples TRBV4-1 to TRBJ2-3; 9 bases map to TRBD2. J gave up 4 bases and V 1 base, and 15 bases lay outside the gene matches. The germline V gene has CDR1 MGHRA and CDR2 YSYEKL. CDR3 length equals 19 residues. The DNA of the CDR3 is TGCGCCAGCAGCCAAGTCGGCGCGGGAGGGCCGGTGAACGCAGATACGCAGTATTTT. Protein sequence: CASSQVGAGGPVNADTQYF.

The chain is built from TRBV5-1 and TRBJ2-3; TRBD2 agrees at 9 bases. Germline lookup yields CDR1 SGHRS and CDR2 YFSETQ. This CDR3 contains 13 residues. V lost 6 bases, J lost 2 bases, and 1 base stayed unmatched. This CDR3 reads CASTSGNTDTQYF. The CDR3 DNA reads TGCGCCAGCACTAGCGGGAACACAGATACGCAGTATTTT.

This rearrangement joins TRBV10-3 to TRBJ1-1, with D uncertain. Trimming took off 6 bases at V and 1 base at J, with 12 bases between the two ends. The CDR3 contains 14 residues. The germline V gene has CDR1 ENHRY and CDR2 SYGVKD. The CDR3 nucleotides read TGTGCCATCAGGCGGGGTGTGTCGAACACTGAAGCTTTCTTT. As protein: CAIRRGVSNTEAFF.

The V call is TRBV2, the J call TRBJ1-2, with no clear D. The CDR3 has 12 residues. The germline gives CDR1 SNHLY, CDR2 FYNNEI. V was cut by 1 base and J by 3 bases, with 3 bases left in between. The CDR3 reads CASSEGHYGYTF. For the CDR3, the DNA is TGTGCCAGCAGTGAAGGACACTATGGCTACACCTTC.

This rearrangement joins TRBV7-3 to TRBJ1-5; D remains unclear. This CDR3 comprises 14 residues. Between the trimmed V and J ends, which lost 2 bases and 6 bases, there was a span of 11 bases. Germline-derived CDR1 and CDR2 are SGHTA and FQGTGA. The CDR3 here is CASSLGGSAQPQHF. DNA for the CDR3: TGTGCCAGCAGCTTAGGCGGGTCCGCTCAGCCCCAGCATTTT.

This chain links TRBV6-6 with TRBJ1-5; D is unresolved. V lost 6 bases to trimming and J lost 5 bases, with 11 bases between them. The V gene's germline CDR1 is MNHNY and CDR2 SVGAGI (reference sequence). This CDR3 has 13 residues. CDR3 protein: CASSWERDQPQHF. The CDR3 DNA reads as TGTGCCAGCAGCTGGGAGAGGGATCAGCCCCAGCATTTT.

The CDR3 DNA follows: TGTGCCAGCAGCTTCCGGACTAGCCCGGGCACAGATACGCAGTATTTT. Translating it yields CASSFRTSPGTDTQYF. This chain uses TRBV9 with TRBJ2-3; 8 positions agree with TRBD2. The CDR3 loop spans 16 amino acids. CDR1 SGDLS and CDR2 YYNGEE come from the germline V gene. V trimming: 4 bases; J trimming: 1 base; junction bases outside the gene matches: 8.

To note about this clone: One junction end does not reproduce the germline sequence, and a read error may be involved. CDR3 bases: TGTGCTAGCAGCTTAGAGGCTAGCGGGAGTTTTAGGGCAGATACGCAGTATTTT. Translating gives CASSLEASGSFRADTQYF. This chain joins TRBV7-7 and TRBJ2-3, with TRBD2 identical over 10 bases. CDR3 size: 18 residues. The germline V gene encodes CDR1 SSHAT and CDR2 FNYEAQ (reference sequence).

The rearrangement links TRBV2 to TRBJ2-3; D may be TRBD2 (6 bases). The CDR3 has 15 residues. Trimming cost V 4 bases and J 0 bases, with 11 bases left between them. Germline CDR1 SNHLY, CDR2 FYNNEI. The CDR3 region has the DNA TGTGCCAGCAGTGGGGGCGGGGTTAGCACAGATACGCAGTATTTT. Residues: CASSGGGVSTDTQYF.

The V and J genes are TRBV27 and TRBJ2-5, with 8 bases that match TRBD2. Per germline, CDR1 MNHEY and CDR2 SMNVEV (reference sequence). The CDR3 totals 15 residues. V lost 3 bases and J lost 3; bases outside the gene matches: 6. This CDR3 reads CASSFFGGAKETQYF. DNA of the CDR3: TGTGCCAGCAGTTTCTTCGGGGGGGCGAAAGAGACCCAGTACTTC.

The chain links TRBV28 to TRBJ2-2; TRBD1 matches 9 bases. The CDR3 is made up of 15 amino acids. Losses at the gene ends were 6 bases for V and 1 base for J; bases not matched to a gene: 3. CDR1 and CDR2 from the germline V gene are MDHEN and SYDVKM. CDR3 in DNA: TGTGCCAGCAGCACGGACAGGGGGAACACCGGGGAGCTGTTTTTT. Translation gives CASSTDRGNTGELFF.

A single count supports this clone. This chain uses TRBV29-1 with TRBJ2-2; TRBD2 agrees at 7 bases. Trimming at V came to 0 bases and at J to 0 bases, leaving 4 bases not matched to a gene. The CDR3 sequence is 16 residues long. Germline assignment: CDR1 SQVTM and CDR2 ANQGSEA. For the CDR3, the DNA is TGCAGCGTTGAAGAAGGGGCGGGGGCGAACACCGGGGAGCTGTTTTTT. Its translation is CSVEEGAGANTGELFF.

CDR3 nucleotides: TGCGCCAGCAGCCATGACGGGGCCTACGAGCAGTACTTC. As protein: CASSHDGAYEQYF. This chain connects TRBV4-1 to TRBJ2-7; perhaps TRBD2 as D (5 bases). The CDR3 has 13 residues. The germline V gene encodes CDR1 MGHRA and CDR2 YSYEKL. The V and J ends lost 3 bases and 2 bases respectively, with 8 bases between them.

The J gene is TRBJ2-1, the V gene TRBV7-3; D not resolved. The CDR3 is 12 amino acids. The germline V gene has CDR1 SGHTA and CDR2 FQGTGA. The V and J ends lost 5 bases and 10 bases respectively, with 12 bases between them. The CDR3 spells CASSRSTGEQFF. CDR3 in DNA: TGTGCCAGCAGCCGATCGACCGGGGAGCAGTTCTTC.